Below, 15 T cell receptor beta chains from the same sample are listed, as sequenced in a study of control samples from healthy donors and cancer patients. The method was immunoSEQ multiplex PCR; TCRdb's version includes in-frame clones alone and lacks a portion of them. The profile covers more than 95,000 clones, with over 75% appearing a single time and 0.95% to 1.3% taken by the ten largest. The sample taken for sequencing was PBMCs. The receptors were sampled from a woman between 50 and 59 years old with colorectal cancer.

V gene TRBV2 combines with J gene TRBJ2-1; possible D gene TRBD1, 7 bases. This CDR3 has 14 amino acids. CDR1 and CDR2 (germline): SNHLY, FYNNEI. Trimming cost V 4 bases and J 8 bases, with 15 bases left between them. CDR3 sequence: CASSVQGRSDEQFF. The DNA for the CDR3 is TGTGCCAGCAGTGTACAGGGGAGGTCGGATGAGCAGTTCTTC.

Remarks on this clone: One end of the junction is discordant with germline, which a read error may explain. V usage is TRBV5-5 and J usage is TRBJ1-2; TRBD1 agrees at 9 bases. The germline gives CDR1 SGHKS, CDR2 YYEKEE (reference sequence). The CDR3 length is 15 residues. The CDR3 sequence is CASTLGQGTNYGYTF. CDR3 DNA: TGTGCCAGCACCTTGGGACAGGGCACTAACTATGGCTACACCTTC.

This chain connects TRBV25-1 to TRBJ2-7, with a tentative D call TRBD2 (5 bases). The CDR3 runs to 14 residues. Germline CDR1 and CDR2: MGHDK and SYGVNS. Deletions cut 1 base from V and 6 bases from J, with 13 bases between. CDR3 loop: CASSESVERGEQYF. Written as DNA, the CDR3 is TGTGCCAGCAGTGAATCAGTGGAACGGGGCGAGCAGTACTTC.

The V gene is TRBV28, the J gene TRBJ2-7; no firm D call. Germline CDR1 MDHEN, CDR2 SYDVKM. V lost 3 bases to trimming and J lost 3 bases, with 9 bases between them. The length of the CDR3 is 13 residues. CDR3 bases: TGTGCCAGCAGTTTCGGACCGAACTACGAGCAGTACTTC. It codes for CASSFGPNYEQYF.

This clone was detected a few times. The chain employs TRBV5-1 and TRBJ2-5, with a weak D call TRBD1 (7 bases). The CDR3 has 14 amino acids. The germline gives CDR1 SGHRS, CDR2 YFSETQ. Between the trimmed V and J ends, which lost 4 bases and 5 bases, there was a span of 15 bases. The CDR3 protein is CASSRWAGGETQYF. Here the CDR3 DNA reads TGCGCCAGCAGCCGGTGGGCAGGGGGGGAGACCCAGTACTTC.

The CDR3 DNA is TGTGCCAGCAGCCTAGCGGGGCCCCACAATGAGCAGTTCTTC. This encodes CASSLAGPHNEQFF. This chain connects TRBV7-3 to TRBJ2-1; 9 nucleotides align to TRBD2. CDR3 size: 14 residues. The junction had 4 bases not matched to a gene; V was cut back by 5 bases and J by 5 bases. Germline V CDR1 and CDR2: SGHTA, FQGTGA. The variable domain in full, with the rest retrieved from reference TRBV7-3 and TRBJ2-1, is GAGVSQTPSNKVTEKGKYVELRCDPISGHTALYWYRQSLGQGPEFLIYFQGTGAADDSGLPNDRFFAVRPEGSVSTLKIQRTERGDSAVYLCASSLAGPHNEQFFGPGTRLTVL.

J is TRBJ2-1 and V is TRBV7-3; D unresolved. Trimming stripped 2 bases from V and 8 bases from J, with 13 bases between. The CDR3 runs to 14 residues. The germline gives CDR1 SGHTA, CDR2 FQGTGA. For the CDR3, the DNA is TGTGCCAGCAGCTTACTAGGGTATGAGGATGAGCAGTTCTTC. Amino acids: CASSLLGYEDEQFF.

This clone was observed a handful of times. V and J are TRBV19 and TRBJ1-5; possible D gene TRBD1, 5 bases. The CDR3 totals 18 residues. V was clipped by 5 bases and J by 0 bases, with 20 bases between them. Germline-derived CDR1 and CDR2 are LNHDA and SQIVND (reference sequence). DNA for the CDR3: TGTGCCAGTAGTCCTGGGGGGGGGACCTTCTATAGCAATCAGCCCCAGCATTTT. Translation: CASSPGGGTFYSNQPQHF.

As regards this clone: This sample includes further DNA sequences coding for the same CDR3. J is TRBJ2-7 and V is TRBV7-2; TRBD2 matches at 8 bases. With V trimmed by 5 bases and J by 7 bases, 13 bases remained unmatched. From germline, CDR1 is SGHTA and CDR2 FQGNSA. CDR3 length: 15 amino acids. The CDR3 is CASSARGGAGREQYF. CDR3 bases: TGTGCCAGCAGCGCCCGGGGGGGGGCGGGCAGGGAGCAGTACTTC.

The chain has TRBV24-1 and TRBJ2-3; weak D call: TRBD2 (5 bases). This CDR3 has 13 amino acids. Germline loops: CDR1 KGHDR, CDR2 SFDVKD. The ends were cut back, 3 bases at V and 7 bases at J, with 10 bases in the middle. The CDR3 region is CATSDPKDYTQYF. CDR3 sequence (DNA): TGTGCCACCAGTGATCCGAAGGACTATACGCAGTATTTT.

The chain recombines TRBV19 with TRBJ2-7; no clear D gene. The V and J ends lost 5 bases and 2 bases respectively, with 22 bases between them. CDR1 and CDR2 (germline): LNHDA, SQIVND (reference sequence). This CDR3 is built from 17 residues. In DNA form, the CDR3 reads TGTGCCAGTAGTTGGAAAGTGGTAGGCCTCCTACCCTACGAGCAGTACTTC. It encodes CASSWKVVGLLPYEQYF. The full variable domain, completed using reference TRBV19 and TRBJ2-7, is DGGITQSPKYLFRKEGQNVTLSCEQNLNHDAMYWYRQDPGQGLRLIYYSQIVNDFQKGDIAEGYSVSREKKESFPLTVTSAQKNPTAFYLCASSWKVVGLLPYEQYFGPGTRLTVT.

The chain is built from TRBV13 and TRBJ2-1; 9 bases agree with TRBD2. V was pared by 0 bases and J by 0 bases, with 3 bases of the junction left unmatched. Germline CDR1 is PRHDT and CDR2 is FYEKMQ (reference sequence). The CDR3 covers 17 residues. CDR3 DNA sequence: TGTGCCAGCAGCTTAGGCCGGCGGGGGGGCTCCTACAATGAGCAGTTCTTC. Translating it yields CASSLGRRGGSYNEQFF.

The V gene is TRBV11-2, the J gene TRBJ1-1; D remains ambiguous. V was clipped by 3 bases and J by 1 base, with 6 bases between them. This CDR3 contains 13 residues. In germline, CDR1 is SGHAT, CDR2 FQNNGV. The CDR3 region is CASSFWENTEAFF. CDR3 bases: TGTGCCAGCAGCTTTTGGGAGAACACTGAAGCTTTCTTT. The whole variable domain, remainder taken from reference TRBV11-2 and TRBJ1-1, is EAGVAQSPRYKIIEKRQSVAFWCNPISGHATLYWYQQILGQGPKLLIQFQNNGVVDDSQLPKDRFSAERLKGVDSTLKIQPAKLEDSAVYLCASSFWENTEAFFGQGTRLTVV.

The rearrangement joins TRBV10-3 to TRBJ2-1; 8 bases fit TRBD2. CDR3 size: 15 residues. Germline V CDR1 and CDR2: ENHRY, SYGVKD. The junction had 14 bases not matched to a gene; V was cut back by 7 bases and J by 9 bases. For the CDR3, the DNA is TGTGCCATCAATGCCCCTCCGGGGGGGACATTTGAGCAGTTCTTC. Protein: CAINAPPGGTFEQFF.

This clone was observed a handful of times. The CDR3 here is CASSNRNSGANVLTF. The CDR3 DNA sequence: TGTGCCAGCAGCAACAGGAACTCTGGGGCCAACGTCCTGACTTTC. This chain uses TRBV7-3 with TRBJ2-6; D is perhaps TRBD1 (5 bases). Germline V gives CDR1 SGHTA, CDR2 FQGTGA. The CDR3 totals 15 residues. V gave up 5 bases and J gave up 0 bases, with 8 bases separating them.